One T cell receptor (beta chain) is described in this entry. The antigen is not known. The data originate from a study of response to subunit inactivated influenza vaccine. Via MiXCR, TCRdb re-called the RT-PCR reads, giving one row per CDR3 protein. This sample has about 180,000 distinct CDR3 sequences, with 7.5% to 10% found just once. Germline-derived CDR1 and CDR2 are MDHEN and SYDVKM. This CDR3 region has 11 residues. Findings and limits, study-wide: The authors suggested that every seasonal influenza vaccination recruits few new T cells.

The chain recombines TRBV28 with TRBJ2-7, with D tentatively TRBD1 (5 bases). The clonotype was recovered from a man aged 50-59 years who received an inactivated influenza vaccine. This sample comprised non-naive T cells sorted from PBMCs, obtained on the day of vaccination. CDR3 coding DNA: TGTGTTGTAACAGGATCCTACGAGCAGTACTTC. Residues: CVVTGSYEQYF.